These T cell receptor beta chains were read from a single sample in a study of cytomegalovirus exposure and HLA in healthy donors. Data came from immunoSEQ multiplex PCR; TCRdb stores just in-frame clones and leaves some out. The sample includes more than 85,000 clones, approximately 81% of them seen just once. The specimen was PBMCs. Source of these receptors: a woman aged 25 to 45 in good health and CMV-seronegative. Both conserved end residues are part of each CDR3. Fields, in order: V gene, D gene, clone size, J gene, CDR3 protein, CDR3 DNA. A D gene is named only where the DNA matches it firmly. Clone size is shown for a subset of rows, as once, few, many or a class of expanded clone.

TRBV10-3	NA	NA	TRBJ2-5	CAISEWGGGGQETQYF	TGTGCCATCAGTGAGTGGGGAGGGGGAGGCCAAGAGACCCAGTACTTC
TRBV27	TRBD2	NA	TRBJ2-7	CASSLPSGRAPGKQYF	TGTGCCAGCAGTTTACCGAGCGGGAGGGCCCCCGGCAAGCAGTACTTC
TRBV10-3	TRBD2	NA	TRBJ2-7	CAALADSYEQYF	TGTGCCGCACTAGCGGACTCCTACGAGCAGTACTTC
TRBV15	TRBD2	NA	TRBJ2-1	CATSLTSGTYNEQFF	TGTGCCACCAGCCTGACTAGCGGAACCTACAATGAGCAGTTCTTC
TRBV18	NA	NA	TRBJ1-3	CASSEGNTIYF	TGTGCCAGCTCCGAGGGAAACACCATATATTTT
TRBV4-2	TRBD1	NA	TRBJ1-6	CASSPGQGSSYNSPLHF	TGTGCCAGCAGCCCGGGACAGGGGTCCTCCTATAATTCACCCCTCCACTTT
TRBV30	NA	NA	TRBJ1-1	CAWKKGDNTEAFF	TGTGCCTGGAAAAAGGGAGACAACACTGAAGCTTTCTTT
TRBV6-6	TRBD1	NA	TRBJ2-7	CASTGKGGFYEQYF	TGTGCCAGCACAGGGAAAGGGGGCTTCTACGAGCAGTACTTC
TRBV5-1	NA	NA	TRBJ2-7	CASSIREAGYEQYF	TGCGCCAGCAGCATAAGGGAGGCTGGCTACGAGCAGTACTTC
TRBV7-2	NA	once	TRBJ2-1	CASSLDSPKRFF	TGTGCCAGCAGCTTAGACTCACCTAAACGGTTCTTC
TRBV5-1	TRBD2	NA	TRBJ2-1	CASSPRLADNEQFF	TGCGCCAGCAGCCCTAGACTAGCTGACAATGAGCAGTTCTTC
TRBV6-6	TRBD1	NA	TRBJ1-4	CASQGGAYEKLFF	TGTGCCAGCCAGGGGGGAGCCTATGAAAAACTGTTTTTT
TRBV5-1	NA	NA	TRBJ2-1	CASSLVVHNEQFF	TGCGCCAGCAGCTTGGTAGTCCACAATGAGCAGTTCTTC
TRBV27	TRBD2	NA	TRBJ2-7	CASSLRGVPYEQYF	TGTGCCAGCAGTTTACGGGGGGTACCATACGAGCAGTACTTC
TRBV2	TRBD1	NA	TRBJ2-6	CASSPQGYGANVLTF	TGTGCCAGCAGTCCACAGGGGTACGGGGCCAACGTCCTGACTTTC
TRBV10-3	TRBD1	NA	TRBJ1-4	CAISELQGTKEKLFF	TGTGCCATCAGTGAACTACAGGGGACGAAGGAAAAACTGTTTTTT
TRBV19	TRBD2	few	TRBJ2-1	CASSILSSSGRLNEQFF	TGTGCCAGTAGTATCCTTTCCTCTAGCGGGAGGCTGAATGAGCAGTTCTTC
TRBV7-8	TRBD1	NA	TRBJ1-4	CASSPDRVYEKLFF	TGTGCCAGCAGCCCGGACAGGGTTTATGAAAAACTGTTTTTT
TRBV19	TRBD1	NA	TRBJ2-1	CASCPGQLRNEQFF	TGTGCCAGTTGTCCGGGACAGCTAAGGAATGAGCAGTTCTTC
TRBV19	NA	NA	TRBJ1-5	CASNIRHGNNQPQHF	TGTGCCAGTAATATTAGACATGGTAACAATCAGCCCCAGCATTTT
TRBV30	NA	NA	TRBJ1-2	CAWSSGSLYGYTF	TGTGCCTGGAGTTCAGGGTCCCTCTATGGCTACACCTTC
TRBV10-3	NA	few	TRBJ2-3	CAISSRELGTDTQYF	TGTGCCATCAGCTCTCGGGAGCTGGGCACAGATACGCAGTATTTT
TRBV10-3	TRBD2	few	TRBJ2-6	CAISESAGGGTTQGRSGANVLTF	TGTGCCATCAGTGAGTCTGCGGGGGGAGGCACCACTCAAGGTCGCTCTGGGGCCAACGTCCTGACTTTC
TRBV30	NA	few	TRBJ1-1	CAWSEAGKYTEAFF	TGTGCCTGGAGTGAGGCAGGGAAGTACACTGAAGCTTTCTTT
TRBV11-3	TRBD1	NA	TRBJ2-3	CASSSGQATDTQYF	TGTGCCAGCAGCTCAGGACAGGCCACAGATACGCAGTATTTT
TRBV4-1	NA	NA	TRBJ2-1	CASSQDGSGRGNNEQFF	TGCGCCAGCAGCCAAGATGGGAGCGGGCGCGGGAACAATGAGCAGTTCTTC
TRBV7-2	TRBD1	NA	TRBJ2-7	CASSFDRASSYEQYF	TGTGCCAGCAGCTTTGACAGGGCAAGCTCCTACGAGCAGTACTTC
TRBV6-6	NA	many	TRBJ1-5	CASSYWASGRPQHF	TGTGCCAGCAGTTACTGGGCATCTGGTCGGCCCCAGCATTTT
TRBV5-4	NA	NA	TRBJ2-7	CASSSPGVSYEQYF	TGTGCCAGCAGCTCCCCCGGGGTTTCCTACGAGCAGTACTTC
TRBV21-1	NA	NA	TRBJ2-5	CASSNPGRQGASETQYF	TGTGCCAGCAGCAACCCAGGGAGACAGGGGGCATCAGAGACCCAGTACTTC
TRBV5-1	TRBD2	NA	TRBJ2-5	CASSFPSGRQETQYF	TGCGCCAGCAGCTTTCCTAGCGGACGACAAGAGACCCAGTACTTC
TRBV2	NA	NA	TRBJ2-4	CASSEGPQDKNIQYF	TGTGCCAGCAGTGAAGGGCCCCAGGACAAAAACATTCAGTACTTC
TRBV5-1	TRBD1	NA	TRBJ2-5	CASSLHTGELQTQYF	TGCGCCAGCAGCTTGCACACAGGGGAATTACAGACCCAGTACTTC
TRBV23-1	NA	NA	TRBJ2-7	CASSQSWAGWRLGYYEQYF	TGCGCCAGCAGTCAATCATGGGCGGGATGGCGCCTTGGGTACTACGAGCAGTACTTC
TRBV9	TRBD2	NA	TRBJ2-5	CASSVALAGSETQYF	TGTGCCAGCAGCGTAGCTCTAGCGGGAAGCGAGACCCAGTACTTC
TRBV6-6	NA	NA	TRBJ2-7	CASSYEVSYEQYF	TGTGCCAGCAGTTACGAGGTCTCCTACGAGCAGTACTTC
TRBV30	TRBD2	NA	TRBJ2-5	CAWSETSGSYQETQYF	TGTGCCTGGAGTGAGACTAGCGGCTCGTACCAAGAGACCCAGTACTTC
TRBV27	TRBD2	few	TRBJ2-1	CASSFGTSGKDEQFF	TGTGCCAGCAGTTTCGGGACTAGCGGGAAAGATGAGCAGTTCTTC
TRBV7-2	NA	NA	TRBJ2-3	CASSLARSTSTDTQYF	TGTGCCAGCAGCTTAGCTCGGAGCACTAGCACAGATACGCAGTATTTT
TRBV7-2	TRBD2	NA	TRBJ2-7	CASSLPPGLAGSNEQYF	TGTGCCAGCAGCCTACCGCCCGGACTAGCGGGATCAAACGAGCAGTACTTC
TRBV28	NA	NA	TRBJ1-1	CASSPPGGRRTEAFF	TGTGCCAGCAGTCCACCGGGGGGACGAAGAACTGAAGCTTTCTTT
TRBV6-1	TRBD1	NA	TRBJ1-2	CASSEARGRDGYTF	TGTGCCAGCAGTGAAGCAAGGGGGCGCGATGGCTACACCTTC
TRBV4-1	TRBD2	NA	TRBJ2-1	CASSQPGLANYNEQFF	TGCGCCAGCAGCCAACCGGGACTAGCGAATTACAATGAGCAGTTCTTC
TRBV4-2	TRBD1	NA	TRBJ1-5	CASSLRQGDGQPQHF	TGTGCCAGCAGCCTTCGACAGGGGGACGGTCAGCCCCAGCATTTT
TRBV5-4	NA	NA	TRBJ2-7	CASSSTLGGYYEQYF	TGTGCCAGCAGCTCCACTCTCGGCGGATACTACGAGCAGTACTTC
TRBV5-1	NA	few	TRBJ2-5	CASSLGGTGRETQYF	TGCGCCAGCAGCTTGGGGGGAACAGGGCGGGAGACCCAGTACTTC